This T cell receptor beta chain was observed in a study of blood T cell repertoires in COVID-19. Study as a whole: Specimens from acute and convalescent COVID-19 originated in the United States, Italy and Spain. PBMCs, B-cell-depleted T cells, or T cells provided the cDNA or gDNA that made up the material.

Per the original data handling: Cell counts per sample came from amplifying reference gene primers. The protocol was immunoSEQ multiplex PCR, while the TCRdb copy is restricted to in-frame clones and leaves out a portion. V and J calls and clone size are those listed in that table; D and trimming were worked out from the DNA. The sample consists of 30,000 to 40,000 clones, about 89% of them appearing once. The germline CDR1 and CDR2 sequences are MNHEY and SVGEGT. CDR3 length equals 13 residues. With 2 bases removed from V and 7 bases from J, the gap between germline ends came to 9 bases. The sequence came from a young woman in a cohort sampled during active COVID-19. The rearrangement uses TRBV6-2 or TRBV6-3 and TRBJ2-4, with a weak D call TRBD1 (6 bases). Sequenced sample: peripheral blood. In nucleotides, the CDR3 is TGTGCCAGCAGTTACGTTGGACAGAACATTCAGTACTTC. The encoded protein is CASSYVGQNIQYF.